This T cell receptor beta chain was identified during a study of OX40 agonist ivuxolimab in advanced cancers. Overall study context: Allowance was made for prior anti-PD-1, anti-PD-L1 or anti-CTLA-4 therapy, and roughly 40% had some. Study-level points and caveats: Compared with CD4+, CD8+ T cells on average had more expanded clones. By week 6 at 0.1 to 3.0 mg/kg, blood CD4+ and CD8+ T cells had expanded clonally.

Autoimmune disease history or systemic immunosuppression led to patient exclusion. TCRdb's copy holds only in-frame clones and misses some; the assay was immunoSEQ multiplex PCR. Here the sample spans more than 25,000 clones, roughly 80% being singletons. The CDR3 loop spans 14 amino acids. Germline CDR1 is SGHVS and CDR2 is FNYEAQ. V was cut by 5 bases and J by 5 bases, with 16 bases left in between. Regarding this clone: The antigen is unknown.

The sequence derives from an adult with an advanced solid tumor such as melanoma, head and neck, liver or kidney cancer. The rearrangement joins TRBV7-6 to TRBJ2-7; D call uncertain. Material: CD4+ or CD8+ T cells sorted from blood, obtained in a trial of the OX40 agonist ivuxolimab. CDR3 residues: CASSPWAGSDEQYF. The CDR3 nucleotides read TGTGCCAGCAGCCCGTGGGCAGGATCCGACGAGCAGTACTTC.